This T cell receptor (beta chain) was captured in a study of blood T cell repertoires in COVID-19. In its sample, this clone was seen once. Sequencing was performed with immunoSEQ multiplex PCR; in TCRdb, only in-frame clones are kept and a portion is missing. The top ten clones hold about 20% of a sample with about 75,000 clones, approximately 90% of them seen once. Germline CDR1 is MGHRA and CDR2 is YSYEKL. The ends lost 0 bases at V and 5 bases at J; junction bases unmatched: 6. The CDR3 covers 15 residues. The sequence was collected from a human donor in a cohort sampled during active COVID-19. This chain joins TRBV4-1 and TRBJ1-2, with TRBD1 matching 7 bases. The source material was peripheral blood. The CDR3 bases are TGCGCCAGCAGCCAAGAGTCGCAGACAGGGTATGGCTACACCTTC. Amino acids: CASSQESQTGYGYTF.